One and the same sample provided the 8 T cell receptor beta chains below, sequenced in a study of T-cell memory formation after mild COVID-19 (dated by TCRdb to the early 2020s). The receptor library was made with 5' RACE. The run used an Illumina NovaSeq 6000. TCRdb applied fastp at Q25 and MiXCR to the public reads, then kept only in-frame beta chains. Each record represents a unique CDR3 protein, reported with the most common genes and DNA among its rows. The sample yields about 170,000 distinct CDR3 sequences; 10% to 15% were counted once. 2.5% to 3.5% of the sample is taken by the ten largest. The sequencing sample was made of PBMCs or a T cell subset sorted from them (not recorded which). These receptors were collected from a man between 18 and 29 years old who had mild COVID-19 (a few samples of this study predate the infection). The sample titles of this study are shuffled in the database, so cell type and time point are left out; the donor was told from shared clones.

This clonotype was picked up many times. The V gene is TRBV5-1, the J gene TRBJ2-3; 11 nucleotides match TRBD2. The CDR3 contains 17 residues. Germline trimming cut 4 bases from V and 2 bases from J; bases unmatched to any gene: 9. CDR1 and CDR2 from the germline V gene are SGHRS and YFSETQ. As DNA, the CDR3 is TGCGCCAGCAGCCGCACTAGCGGGGGCTCCAACACAGATACGCAGTATTTT. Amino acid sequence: CASSRTSGGSNTDTQYF.

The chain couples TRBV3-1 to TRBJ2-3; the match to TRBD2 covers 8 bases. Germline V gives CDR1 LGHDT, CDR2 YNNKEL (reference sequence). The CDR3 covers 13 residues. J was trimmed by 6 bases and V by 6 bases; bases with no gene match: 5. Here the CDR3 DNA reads TGTGCCAGCAGTGGAGCGGGGGTCGATACGCAGTATTTT. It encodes CASSGAGVDTQYF.

For the CDR3, the DNA is TGTGCCAGCAGTCCCAGGGGGAATGAAAAACTGTTTTTT. Translation: CASSPRGNEKLFF. The gene calls are TRBV27 and TRBJ1-4; 7 bases align to TRBD1. The CDR3 runs to 13 residues. The junction had 2 bases not matched to a gene; V was cut back by 5 bases and J by 5 bases. Germline values: CDR1 MNHEY, CDR2 SMNVEV (reference sequence).

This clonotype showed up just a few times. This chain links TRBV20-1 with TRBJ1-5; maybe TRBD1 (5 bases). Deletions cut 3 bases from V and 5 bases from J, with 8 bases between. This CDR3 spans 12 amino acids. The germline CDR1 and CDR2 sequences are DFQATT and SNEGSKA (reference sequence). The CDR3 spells CSARQGDQPQHF. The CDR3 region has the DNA TGCAGTGCTAGGCAGGGTGATCAGCCCCAGCATTTT.

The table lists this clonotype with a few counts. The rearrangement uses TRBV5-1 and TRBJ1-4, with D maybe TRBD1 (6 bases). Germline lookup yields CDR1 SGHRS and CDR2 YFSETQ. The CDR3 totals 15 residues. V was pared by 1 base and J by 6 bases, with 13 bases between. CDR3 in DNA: TGCGCCAGCAGCTTGTTCGCAGGGGAGGATGAAAAACTGTTTTTT. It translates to CASSLFAGEDEKLFF.

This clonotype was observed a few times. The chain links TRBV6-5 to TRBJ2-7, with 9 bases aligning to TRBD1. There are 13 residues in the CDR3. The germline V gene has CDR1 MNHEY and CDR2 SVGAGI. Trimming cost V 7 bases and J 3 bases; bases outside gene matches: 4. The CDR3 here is CASISTGGYEQYF. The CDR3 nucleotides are TGTGCCAGCATCTCGACAGGGGGCTACGAGCAGTACTTC.

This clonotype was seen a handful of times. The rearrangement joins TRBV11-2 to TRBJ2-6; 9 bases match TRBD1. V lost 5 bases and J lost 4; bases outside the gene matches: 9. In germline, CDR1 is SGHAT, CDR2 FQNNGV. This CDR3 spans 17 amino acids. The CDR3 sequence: CASSQGTGLSGANVLTF. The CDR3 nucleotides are TGTGCCAGCAGCCAAGGGACAGGGTTATCCGGGGCCAACGTCCTGACTTTC.

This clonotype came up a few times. The CDR3 protein is CSVFSGETYGYTF. CDR3 bases: TGCAGCGTCTTTTCAGGGGAAACCTATGGCTACACCTTC. The chain has TRBV29-1 and TRBJ1-2, with a possible D match to TRBD1 (6 bases). The CDR3 sequence is 13 residues long. The germline CDR1 and CDR2 sequences are SQVTM and ANQGSEA. With 6 bases removed from V and 4 bases from J, the gap between germline ends came to 15 bases.